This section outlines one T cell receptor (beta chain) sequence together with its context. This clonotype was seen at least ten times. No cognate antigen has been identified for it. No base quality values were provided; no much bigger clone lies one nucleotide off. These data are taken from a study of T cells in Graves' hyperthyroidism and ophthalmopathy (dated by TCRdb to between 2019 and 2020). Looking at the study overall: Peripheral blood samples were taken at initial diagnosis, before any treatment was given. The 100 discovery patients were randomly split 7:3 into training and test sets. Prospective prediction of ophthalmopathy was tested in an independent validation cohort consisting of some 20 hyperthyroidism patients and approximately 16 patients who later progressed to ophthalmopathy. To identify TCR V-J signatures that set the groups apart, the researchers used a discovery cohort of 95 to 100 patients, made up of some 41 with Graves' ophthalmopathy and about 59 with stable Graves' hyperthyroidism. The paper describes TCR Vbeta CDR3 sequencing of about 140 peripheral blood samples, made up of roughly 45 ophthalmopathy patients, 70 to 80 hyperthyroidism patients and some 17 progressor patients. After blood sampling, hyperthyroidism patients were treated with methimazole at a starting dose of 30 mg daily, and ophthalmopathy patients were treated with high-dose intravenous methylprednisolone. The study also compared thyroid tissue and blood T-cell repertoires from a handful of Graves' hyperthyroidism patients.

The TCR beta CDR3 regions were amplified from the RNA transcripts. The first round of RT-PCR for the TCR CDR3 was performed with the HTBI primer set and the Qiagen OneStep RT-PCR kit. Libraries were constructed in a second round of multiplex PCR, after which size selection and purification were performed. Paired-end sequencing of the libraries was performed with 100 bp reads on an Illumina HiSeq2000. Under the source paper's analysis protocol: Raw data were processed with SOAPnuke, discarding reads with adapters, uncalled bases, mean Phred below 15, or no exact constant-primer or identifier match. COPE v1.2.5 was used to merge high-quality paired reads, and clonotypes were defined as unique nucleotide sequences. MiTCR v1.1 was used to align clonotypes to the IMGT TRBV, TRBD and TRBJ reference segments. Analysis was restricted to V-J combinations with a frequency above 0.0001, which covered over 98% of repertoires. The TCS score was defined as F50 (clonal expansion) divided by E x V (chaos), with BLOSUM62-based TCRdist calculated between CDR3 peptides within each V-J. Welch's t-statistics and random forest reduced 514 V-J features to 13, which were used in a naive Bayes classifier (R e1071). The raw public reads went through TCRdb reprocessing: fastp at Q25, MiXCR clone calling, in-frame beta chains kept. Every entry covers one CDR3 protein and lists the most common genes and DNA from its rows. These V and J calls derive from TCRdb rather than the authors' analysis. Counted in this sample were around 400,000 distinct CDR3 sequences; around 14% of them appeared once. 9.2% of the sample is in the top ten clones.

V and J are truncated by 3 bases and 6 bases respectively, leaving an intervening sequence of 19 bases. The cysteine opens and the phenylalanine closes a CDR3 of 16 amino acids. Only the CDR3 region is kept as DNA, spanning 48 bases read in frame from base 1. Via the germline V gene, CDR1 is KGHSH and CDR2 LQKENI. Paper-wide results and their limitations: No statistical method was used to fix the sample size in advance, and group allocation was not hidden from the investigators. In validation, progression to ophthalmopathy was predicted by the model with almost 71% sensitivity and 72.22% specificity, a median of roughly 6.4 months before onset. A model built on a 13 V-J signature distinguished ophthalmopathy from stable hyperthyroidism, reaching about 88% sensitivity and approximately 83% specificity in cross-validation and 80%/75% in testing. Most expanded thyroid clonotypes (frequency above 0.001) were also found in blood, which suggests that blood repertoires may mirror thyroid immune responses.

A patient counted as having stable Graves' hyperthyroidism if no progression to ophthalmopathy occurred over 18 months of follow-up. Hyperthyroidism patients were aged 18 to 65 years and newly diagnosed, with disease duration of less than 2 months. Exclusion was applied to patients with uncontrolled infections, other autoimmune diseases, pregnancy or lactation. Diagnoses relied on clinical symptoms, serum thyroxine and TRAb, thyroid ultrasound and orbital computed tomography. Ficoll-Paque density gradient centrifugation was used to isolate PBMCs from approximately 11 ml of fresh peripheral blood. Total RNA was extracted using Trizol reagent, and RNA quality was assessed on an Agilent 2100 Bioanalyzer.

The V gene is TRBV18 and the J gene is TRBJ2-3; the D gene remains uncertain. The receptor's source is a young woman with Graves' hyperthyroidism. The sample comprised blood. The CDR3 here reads CASSPFIATPMDTQYF. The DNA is TGTGCCAGCTCACCCTTTATCGCCACTCCGATGGATACGCAGTATTTT.